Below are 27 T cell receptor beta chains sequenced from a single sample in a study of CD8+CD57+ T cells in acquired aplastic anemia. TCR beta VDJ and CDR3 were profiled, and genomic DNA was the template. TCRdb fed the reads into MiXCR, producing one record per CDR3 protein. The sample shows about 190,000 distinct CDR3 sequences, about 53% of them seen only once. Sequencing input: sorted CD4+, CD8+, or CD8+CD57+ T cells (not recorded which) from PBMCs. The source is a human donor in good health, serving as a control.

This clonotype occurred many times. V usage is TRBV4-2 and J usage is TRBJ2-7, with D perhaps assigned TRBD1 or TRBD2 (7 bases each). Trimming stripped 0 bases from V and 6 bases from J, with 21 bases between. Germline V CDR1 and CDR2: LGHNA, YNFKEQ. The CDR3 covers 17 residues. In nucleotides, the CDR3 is TGTGCCAGCAGCCAAGATAGGGGGGGGGGGACAGCGGTCGAGCAGTACTTC. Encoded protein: CASSQDRGGGTAVEQYF.

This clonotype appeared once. CDR3 loop: CASSLRASGGGGELFF. CDR3 nucleotides: TGTGCCAGCAGCCTCCGGGCTAGCGGGGGGGGCGGGGAGCTGTTTTTT. This sequence joins TRBV7-2 and TRBJ1-4, with 12 nucleotides matching TRBD2. The closer fit of TRBJ2-2 to the DNA end suggests the J call may be wrong. This CDR3 is 16 amino acids long. The germline V gene encodes CDR1 SGHTA and CDR2 FQGNSA.

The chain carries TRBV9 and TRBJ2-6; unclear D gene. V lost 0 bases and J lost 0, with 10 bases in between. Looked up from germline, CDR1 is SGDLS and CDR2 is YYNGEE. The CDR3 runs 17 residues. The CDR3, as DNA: TGTGCCAGCAGCGTAGCTGGTATGAACTCTGGGGCCAACGTCCTGACTTTC. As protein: CASSVAGMNSGANVLTF.

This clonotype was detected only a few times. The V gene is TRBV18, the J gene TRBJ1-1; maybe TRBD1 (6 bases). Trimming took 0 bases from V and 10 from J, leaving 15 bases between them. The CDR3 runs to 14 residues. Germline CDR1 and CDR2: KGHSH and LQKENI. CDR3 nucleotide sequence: TGTGCCAGCTCACCACCGTCAGGGGCCAGTGGAGCTTTCTTT. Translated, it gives CASSPPSGASGAFF.

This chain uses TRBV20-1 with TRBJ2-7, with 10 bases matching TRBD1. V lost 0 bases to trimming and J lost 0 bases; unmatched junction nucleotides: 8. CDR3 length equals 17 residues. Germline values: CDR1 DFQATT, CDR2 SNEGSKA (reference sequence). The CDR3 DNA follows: TGCAGTGCTAGAGATGGTACCGGGACAGGGGTCTCCTACGAGCAGTACTTC. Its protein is CSARDGTGTGVSYEQYF.

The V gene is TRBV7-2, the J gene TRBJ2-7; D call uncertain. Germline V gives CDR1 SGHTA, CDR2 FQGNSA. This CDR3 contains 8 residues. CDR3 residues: CASSLVIV. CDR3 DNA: TGTGCCAGCAGCTTAGTGATCGTT.

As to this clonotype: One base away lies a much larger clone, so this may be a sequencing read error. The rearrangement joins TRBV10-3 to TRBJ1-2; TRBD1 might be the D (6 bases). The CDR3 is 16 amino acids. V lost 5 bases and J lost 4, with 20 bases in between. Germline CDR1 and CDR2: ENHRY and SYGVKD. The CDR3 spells CAISYSIWGAVYGYTF. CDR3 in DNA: TGTGCCATCAGTTACTCGATTTGGGGGGCGGTCTATGGCTACACCTTC.

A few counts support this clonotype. CDR3 loop: CASSLRTANTGELFF. In DNA form, the CDR3 reads TGTGCCAGCAGTTTAAGGACAGCGAACACCGGGGAGCTGTTTTTT. J is TRBJ2-2 and V is TRBV28; perhaps TRBD1 as D (6 bases). CDR3 size: 15 residues. Germline V gene lookup returns CDR1 MDHEN and CDR2 SYDVKM. The V gene lost 2 bases and the J gene lost 0 bases, with 7 bases spanning the gap. The full variable domain, rest sourced from reference TRBV28 and TRBJ2-2, is DVKVTQSSRYLVKRTGEKVFLECVQDMDHENMFWYRQDPGLGLRLIYFSYDVKMKEKGDIPEGYSVSREKKERFSLILESASTNQTSMYLCASSLRTANTGELFFGEGSRLTVL.

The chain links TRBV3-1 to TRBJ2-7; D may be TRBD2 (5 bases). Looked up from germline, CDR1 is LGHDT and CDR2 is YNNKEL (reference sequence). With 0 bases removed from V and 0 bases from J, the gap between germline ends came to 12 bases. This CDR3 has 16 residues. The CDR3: CASSQDKSGSSYEQYF. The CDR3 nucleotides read TGTGCCAGCAGCCAAGATAAGAGCGGATCCTCCTACGAGCAGTACTTC.

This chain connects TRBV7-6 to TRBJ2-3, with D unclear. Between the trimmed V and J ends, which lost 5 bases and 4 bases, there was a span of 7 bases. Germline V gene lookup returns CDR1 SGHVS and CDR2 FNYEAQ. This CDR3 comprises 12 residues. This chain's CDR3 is CASSHGADTQYF. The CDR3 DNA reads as TGTGCCAGCAGCCATGGTGCAGATACGCAGTATTTT.

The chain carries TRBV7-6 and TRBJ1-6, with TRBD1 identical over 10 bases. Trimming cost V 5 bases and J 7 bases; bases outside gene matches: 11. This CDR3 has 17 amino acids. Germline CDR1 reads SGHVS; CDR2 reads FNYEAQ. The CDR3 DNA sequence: TGTGCCAGCAGCCTTACCTTCGGACAGGGGGGCAATTCACCCCTCCACTTT. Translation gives CASSLTFGQGGNSPLHF.

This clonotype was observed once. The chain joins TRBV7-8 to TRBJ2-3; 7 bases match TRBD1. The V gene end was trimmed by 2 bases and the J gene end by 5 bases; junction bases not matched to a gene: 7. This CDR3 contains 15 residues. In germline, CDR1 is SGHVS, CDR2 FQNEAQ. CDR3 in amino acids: CASSLRGQRGDTQYF. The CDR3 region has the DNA TGTGCCAGCAGCTTACGGGGACAGCGAGGAGATACGCAGTATTTT.

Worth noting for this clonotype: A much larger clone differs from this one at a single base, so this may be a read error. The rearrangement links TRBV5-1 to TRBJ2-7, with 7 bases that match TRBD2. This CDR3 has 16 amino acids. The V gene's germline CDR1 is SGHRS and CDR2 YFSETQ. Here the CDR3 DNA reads TGCGCCAGCAGCCCCAGTGCCGGGGTTGGGGACTACGAGCAGCACTTC. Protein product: CASSPSAGVGDYEQHF.

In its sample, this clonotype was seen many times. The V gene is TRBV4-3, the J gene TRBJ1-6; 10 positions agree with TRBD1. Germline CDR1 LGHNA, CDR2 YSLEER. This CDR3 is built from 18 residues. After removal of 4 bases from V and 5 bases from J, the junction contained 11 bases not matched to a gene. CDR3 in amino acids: CASSRGQGDDVNNSPLHF. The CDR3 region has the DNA TGCGCCAGCAGCCGAGGACAGGGGGACGACGTGAATAATTCACCCCTCCACTTT.

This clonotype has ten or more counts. CDR3 in DNA: TGTGCCAGCAGCGTTAGCAAGACCAGGAGGGAAAAACTGTTTTTT. Protein product: CASSVSKTRREKLFF. The chain combines TRBV9 with TRBJ1-4; D unclear. The CDR3 covers 15 residues. Trimming stripped 2 bases from V and 8 bases from J, with 16 bases between. CDR1 and CDR2 from the germline V gene are SGDLS and YYNGEE.

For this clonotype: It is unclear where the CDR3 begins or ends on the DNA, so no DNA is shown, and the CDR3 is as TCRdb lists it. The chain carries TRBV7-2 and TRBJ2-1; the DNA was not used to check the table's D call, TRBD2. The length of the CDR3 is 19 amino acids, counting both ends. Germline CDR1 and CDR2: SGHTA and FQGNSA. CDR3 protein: CASSFYICSARNVNNEQFF.

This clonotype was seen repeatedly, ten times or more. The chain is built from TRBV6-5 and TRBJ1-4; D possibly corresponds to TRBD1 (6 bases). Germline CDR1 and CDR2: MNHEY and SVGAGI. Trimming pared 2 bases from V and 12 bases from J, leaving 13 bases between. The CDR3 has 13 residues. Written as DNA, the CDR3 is TGTGCCAGCAGTTACATAAGGGGGTCAGAACTGTTTTTT. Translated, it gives CASSYIRGSELFF.

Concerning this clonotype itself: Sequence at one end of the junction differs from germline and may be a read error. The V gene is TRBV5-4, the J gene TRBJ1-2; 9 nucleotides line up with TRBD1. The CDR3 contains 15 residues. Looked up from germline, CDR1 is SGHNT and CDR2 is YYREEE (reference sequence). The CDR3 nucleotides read TGCGCCAGCAGCCAGAGTTGGACAGGGGATTATGGCTACACCTTC. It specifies CASSQSWTGDYGYTF.

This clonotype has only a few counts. CDR3 residues: CASSPRGSGFYEQYF. CDR3 in DNA: TGTGCCAGCAGTCCCCGTGGGAGCGGATTCTACGAGCAGTACTTC. This chain connects TRBV27 to TRBJ2-7; D may be TRBD2 (5 bases). CDR3 length equals 15 residues. Germline assignment: CDR1 MNHEY and CDR2 SMNVEV (reference sequence). V was cut by 5 bases and J by 3 bases, with 17 bases left in between.

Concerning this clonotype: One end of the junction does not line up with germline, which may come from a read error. The CDR3 bases are TGTGTCAGCAGCGTAGGGGAGCTGGGACTTCAAGAGGCCCAGTACTTC. This encodes CVSSVGELGLQEAQYF. The chain carries TRBV12-3 or TRBV12-4 and TRBJ2-5, with TRBD2 as a possible D gene (6 bases). The CDR3 sequence is 16 residues long.

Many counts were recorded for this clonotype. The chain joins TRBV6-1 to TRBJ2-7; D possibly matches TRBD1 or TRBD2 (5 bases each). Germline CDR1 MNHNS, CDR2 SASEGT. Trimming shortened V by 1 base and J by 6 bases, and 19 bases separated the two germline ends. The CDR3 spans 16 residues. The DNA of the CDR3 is TGTGCCAGCAGTGAAGAGAGGGGACGAAGCCCTCGCGAGCAGTACTTC. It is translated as CASSEERGRSPREQYF.

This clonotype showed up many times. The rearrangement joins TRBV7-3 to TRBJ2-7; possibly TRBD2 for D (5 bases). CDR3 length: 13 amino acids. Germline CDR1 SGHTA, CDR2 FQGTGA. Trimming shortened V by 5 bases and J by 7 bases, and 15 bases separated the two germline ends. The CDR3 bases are TGTGCCAGCAGCCCCGAGGCGCGCGGGGAGCAGTACTTC. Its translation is CASSPEARGEQYF.

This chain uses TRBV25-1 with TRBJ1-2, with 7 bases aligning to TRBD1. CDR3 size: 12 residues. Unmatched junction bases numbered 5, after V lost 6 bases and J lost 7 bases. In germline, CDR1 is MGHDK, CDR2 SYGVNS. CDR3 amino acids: CASRRQGAGYTF. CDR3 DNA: TGTGCCAGCAGAAGACAGGGTGCTGGCTACACCTTC.

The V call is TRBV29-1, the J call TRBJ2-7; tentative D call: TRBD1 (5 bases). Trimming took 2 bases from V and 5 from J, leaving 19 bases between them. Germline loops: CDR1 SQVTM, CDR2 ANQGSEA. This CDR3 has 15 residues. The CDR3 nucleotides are TGCAGCGTTGAAAGGACGGCAGGGTTCGTCAACGAGCAGTACTTC. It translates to CSVERTAGFVNEQYF.

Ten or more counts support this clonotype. In DNA form, the CDR3 reads TGTGCCAGCAGTGAATTTGGGCGGGCCCAGTACTTC. Protein: CASSEFGRAQYF. The chain uses TRBV6-1 and TRBJ2-5; D might be TRBD2 (5 bases). With 2 bases removed from V and 9 bases from J, the gap between germline ends came to 10 bases. CDR1 is MNHNS, CDR2 SASEGT, per germline. The CDR3 is made up of 12 amino acids.

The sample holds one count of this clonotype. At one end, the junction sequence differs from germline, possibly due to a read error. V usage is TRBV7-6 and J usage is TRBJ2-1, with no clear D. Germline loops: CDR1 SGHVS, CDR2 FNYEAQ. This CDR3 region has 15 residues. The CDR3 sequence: CASSLVSEVYNEQLF. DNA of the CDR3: TGTGCCAGCAGCTTGGTATCAGAGGTCTACAATGAGCAGCTCTTC.

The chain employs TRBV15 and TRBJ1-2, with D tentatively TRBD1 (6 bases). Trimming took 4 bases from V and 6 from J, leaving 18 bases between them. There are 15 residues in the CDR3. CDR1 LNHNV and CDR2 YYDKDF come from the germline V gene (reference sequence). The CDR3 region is CATSKGGGRGHGYTF. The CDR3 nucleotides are TGTGCCACCAGCAAAGGGGGGGGGCGAGGTCATGGCTACACCTTC.